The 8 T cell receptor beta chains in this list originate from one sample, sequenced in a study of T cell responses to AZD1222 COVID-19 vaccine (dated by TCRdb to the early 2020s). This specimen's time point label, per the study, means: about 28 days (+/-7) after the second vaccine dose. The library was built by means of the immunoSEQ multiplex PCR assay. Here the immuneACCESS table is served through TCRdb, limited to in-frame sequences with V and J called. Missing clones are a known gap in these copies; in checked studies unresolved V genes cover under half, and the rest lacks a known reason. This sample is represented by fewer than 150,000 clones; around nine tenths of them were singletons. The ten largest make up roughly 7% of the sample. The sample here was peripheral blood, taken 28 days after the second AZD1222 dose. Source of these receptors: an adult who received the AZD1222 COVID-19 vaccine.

The CDR3 loop reads CASSQGPGIDEQFF. CDR3 sequence (DNA): TGCGCCAGCAGCCAGGGGCCGGGGATAGATGAGCAGTTCTTC. This chain joins TRBV4-3 and TRBJ2-1; either TRBD1 or TRBD2 may fit D (5 bases each). Germline V gene data show CDR1 as LGHNA and CDR2 as YSLEER. The CDR3 length is 14 residues. V was cut by 3 bases and J by 8 bases, with 14 bases left in between.

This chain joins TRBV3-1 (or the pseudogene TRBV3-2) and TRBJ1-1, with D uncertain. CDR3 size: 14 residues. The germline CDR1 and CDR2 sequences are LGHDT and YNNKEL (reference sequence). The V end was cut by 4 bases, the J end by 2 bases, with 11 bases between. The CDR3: CASSRDLGNTEAFF. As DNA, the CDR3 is TGTGCCAGCAGCCGCGACCTCGGAAACACTGAAGCTTTCTTT.

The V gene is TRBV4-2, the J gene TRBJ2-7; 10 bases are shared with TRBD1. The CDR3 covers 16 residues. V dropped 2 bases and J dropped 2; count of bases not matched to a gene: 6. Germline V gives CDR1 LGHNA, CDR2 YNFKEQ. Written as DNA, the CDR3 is TGTGCCAGCAGCCAATCAGCGGGACAGGGGCCCTACGAGCAGTACTTC. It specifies CASSQSAGQGPYEQYF.

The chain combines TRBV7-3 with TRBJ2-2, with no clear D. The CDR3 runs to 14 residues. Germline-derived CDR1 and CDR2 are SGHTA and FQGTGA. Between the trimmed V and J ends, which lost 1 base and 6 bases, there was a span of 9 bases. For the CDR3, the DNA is TGTGCCAGCAGCTTAAGGCAGATGGCCGGGGAGCTGTTTTTT. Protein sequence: CASSLRQMAGELFF.

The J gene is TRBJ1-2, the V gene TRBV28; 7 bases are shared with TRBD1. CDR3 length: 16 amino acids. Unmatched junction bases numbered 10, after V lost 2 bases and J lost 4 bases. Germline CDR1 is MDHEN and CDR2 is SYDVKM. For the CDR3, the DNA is TGTGCCAGCAGTTTAACCGATAAGGGGACAGTCTATGGCTACACCTTC. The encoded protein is CASSLTDKGTVYGYTF.

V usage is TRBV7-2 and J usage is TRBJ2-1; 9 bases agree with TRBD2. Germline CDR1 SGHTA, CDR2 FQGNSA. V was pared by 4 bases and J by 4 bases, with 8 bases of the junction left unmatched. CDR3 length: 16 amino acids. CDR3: CASSSQAGGSYNEQFF. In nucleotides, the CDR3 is TGTGCCAGCAGCTCGCAAGCGGGGGGAAGTTACAATGAGCAGTTCTTC.

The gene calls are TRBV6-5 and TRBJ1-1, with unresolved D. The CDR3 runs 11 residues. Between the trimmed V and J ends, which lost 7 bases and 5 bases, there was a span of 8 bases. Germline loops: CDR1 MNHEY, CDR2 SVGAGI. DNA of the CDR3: TGTGCCAGCAAAACCGGGACTGAAGCTTTCTTT. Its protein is CASKTGTEAFF.

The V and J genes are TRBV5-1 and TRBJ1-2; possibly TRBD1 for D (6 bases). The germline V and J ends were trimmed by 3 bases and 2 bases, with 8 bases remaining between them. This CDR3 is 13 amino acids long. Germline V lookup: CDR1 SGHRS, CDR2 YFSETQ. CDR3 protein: CASSSGQNYGYTF. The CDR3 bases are TGCGCCAGCAGCTCAGGACAGAACTATGGCTACACCTTC. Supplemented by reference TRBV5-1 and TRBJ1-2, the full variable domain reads KAGVTQTPRYLIKTRGQQVTLSCSPISGHRSVSWYQQTPGQGLQFLFEYFSETQRNKGNFPGRFSGRQFSNSRSEMNVSTLELGDSALYLCASSSGQNYGYTFGSGTRLTVV.